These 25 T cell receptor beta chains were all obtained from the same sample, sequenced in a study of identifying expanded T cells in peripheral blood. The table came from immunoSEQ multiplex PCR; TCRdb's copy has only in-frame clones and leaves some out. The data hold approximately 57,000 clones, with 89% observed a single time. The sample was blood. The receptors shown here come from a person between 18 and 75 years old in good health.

For the CDR3, the DNA is TGTGCCAGCTCAACCCGGGACAGGGTATTTGGCTACACCTTC. It encodes CASSTRDRVFGYTF. This chain links TRBV18 with TRBJ1-2; TRBD1 matches at 9 bases. After removal of 5 bases from V and 7 bases from J, the junction contained 8 bases not matched to a gene. The germline CDR1 and CDR2 sequences are KGHSH and LQKENI. The CDR3 spans 14 residues.

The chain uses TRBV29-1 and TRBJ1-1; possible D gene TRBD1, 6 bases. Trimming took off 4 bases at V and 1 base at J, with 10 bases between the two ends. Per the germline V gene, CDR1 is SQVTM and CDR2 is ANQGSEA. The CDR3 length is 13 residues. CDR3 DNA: TGCAGCGTTGCACTGGGACAGAACACTGAAGCTTTCTTT. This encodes CSVALGQNTEAFF.

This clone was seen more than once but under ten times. The CDR3 DNA follows: TGTGCCAGCAGCCACGCTTCGGAGACTGAAGCTTTCTTT. It specifies CASSHASETEAFF. The chain joins TRBV5-4 to TRBJ1-1; no clear D gene. The V gene's germline CDR1 is SGHNT and CDR2 YYREEE (reference sequence). This CDR3 has 13 amino acids. The V and J ends lost 4 bases and 5 bases respectively, with 12 bases between them.

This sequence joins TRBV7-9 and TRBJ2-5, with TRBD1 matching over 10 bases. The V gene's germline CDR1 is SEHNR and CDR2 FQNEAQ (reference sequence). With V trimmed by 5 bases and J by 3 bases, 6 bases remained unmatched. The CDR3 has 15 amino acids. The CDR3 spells CASSPDRGQEETQYF. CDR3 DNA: TGTGCCAGCAGCCCTGACAGGGGGCAGGAAGAGACCCAGTACTTC.

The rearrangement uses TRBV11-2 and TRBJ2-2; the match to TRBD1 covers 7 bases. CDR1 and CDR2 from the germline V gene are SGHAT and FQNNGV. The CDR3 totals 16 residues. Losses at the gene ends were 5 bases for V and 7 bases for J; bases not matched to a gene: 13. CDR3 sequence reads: CASSRGQGEKGGELFF. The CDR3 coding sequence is TGTGCCAGCAGCCGTGGGCAGGGGGAGAAGGGCGGGGAGCTGTTTTTT.

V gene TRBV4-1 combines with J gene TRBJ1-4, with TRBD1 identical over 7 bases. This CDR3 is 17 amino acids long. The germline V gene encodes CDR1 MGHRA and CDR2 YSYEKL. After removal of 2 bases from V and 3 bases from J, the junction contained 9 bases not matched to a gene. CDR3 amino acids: CASSQQPLTGPNEKLFF. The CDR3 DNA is TGCGCCAGCAGCCAACAGCCTCTGACAGGGCCTAATGAAAAACTGTTTTTT.

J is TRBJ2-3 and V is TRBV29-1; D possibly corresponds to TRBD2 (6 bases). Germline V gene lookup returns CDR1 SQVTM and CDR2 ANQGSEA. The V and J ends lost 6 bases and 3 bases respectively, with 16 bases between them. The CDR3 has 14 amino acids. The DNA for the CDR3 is TGCAGCGTCGGGCGGGGTGGTCCAACAGATACGCAGTATTTT. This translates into CSVGRGGPTDTQYF.

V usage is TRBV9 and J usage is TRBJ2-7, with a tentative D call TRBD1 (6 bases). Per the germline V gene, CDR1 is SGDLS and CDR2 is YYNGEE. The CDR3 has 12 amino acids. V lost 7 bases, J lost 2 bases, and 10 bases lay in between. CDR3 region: CASGTKTYEQYF. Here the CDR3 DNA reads TGTGCCAGCGGGACAAAGACCTACGAGCAGTACTTC.

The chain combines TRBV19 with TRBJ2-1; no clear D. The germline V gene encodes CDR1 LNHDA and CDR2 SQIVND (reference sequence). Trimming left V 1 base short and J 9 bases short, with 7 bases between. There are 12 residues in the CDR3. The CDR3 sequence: CASSIGAAEQFF. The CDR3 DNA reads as TGTGCCAGTAGTATAGGGGCTGCTGAGCAGTTCTTC.

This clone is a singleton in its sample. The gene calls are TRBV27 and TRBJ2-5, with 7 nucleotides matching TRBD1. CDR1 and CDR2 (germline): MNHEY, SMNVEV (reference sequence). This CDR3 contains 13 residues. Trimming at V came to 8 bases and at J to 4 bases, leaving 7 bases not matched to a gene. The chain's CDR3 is CASSYRGGETQYF. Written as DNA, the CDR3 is TGTGCCAGCTCGTACAGGGGTGGAGAGACCCAGTACTTC.

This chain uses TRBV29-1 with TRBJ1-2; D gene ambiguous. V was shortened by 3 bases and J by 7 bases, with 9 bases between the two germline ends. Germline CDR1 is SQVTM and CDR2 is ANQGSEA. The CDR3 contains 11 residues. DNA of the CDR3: TGCAGCGTTGACAGGATGGGTGGCTACACCTTC. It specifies CSVDRMGGYTF.

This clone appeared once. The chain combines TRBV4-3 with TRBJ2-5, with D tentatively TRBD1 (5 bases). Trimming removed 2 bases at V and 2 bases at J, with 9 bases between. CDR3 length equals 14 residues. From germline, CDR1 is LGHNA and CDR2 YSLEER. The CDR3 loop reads CASSQFQGQETQYF. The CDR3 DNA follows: TGCGCCAGCAGCCAATTTCAGGGACAAGAGACCCAGTACTTC.

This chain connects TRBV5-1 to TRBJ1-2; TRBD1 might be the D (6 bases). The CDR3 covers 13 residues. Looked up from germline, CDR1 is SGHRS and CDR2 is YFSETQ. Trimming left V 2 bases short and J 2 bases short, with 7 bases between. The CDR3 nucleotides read TGCGCCAGCAGCTTTCAGGGGAACTATGGCTACACCTTC. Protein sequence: CASSFQGNYGYTF.

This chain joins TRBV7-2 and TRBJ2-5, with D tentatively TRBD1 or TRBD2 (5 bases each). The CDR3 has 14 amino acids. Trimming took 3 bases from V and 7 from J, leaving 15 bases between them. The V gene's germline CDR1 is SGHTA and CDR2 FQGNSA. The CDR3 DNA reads TGTGCCAGCAGCTTTGCCGGGACCACCGGGACCCAGTACTTC. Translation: CASSFAGTTGTQYF. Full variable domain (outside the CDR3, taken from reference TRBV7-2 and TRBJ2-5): GAGVSQSPSNKVTEKGKDVELRCDPISGHTALYWYRQSLGQGLEFLIYFQGNSAPDKSGLPSDRFSAERTGGSVSTLTIQRTQQEDSAVYLCASSFAGTTGTQYFGPGTRLLVL.

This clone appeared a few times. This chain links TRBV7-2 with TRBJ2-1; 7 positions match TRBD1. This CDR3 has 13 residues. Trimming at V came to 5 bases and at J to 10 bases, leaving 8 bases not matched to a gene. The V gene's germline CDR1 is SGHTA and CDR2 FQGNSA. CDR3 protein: CASSGQGVGEQFF. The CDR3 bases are TGTGCCAGCAGCGGGCAGGGGGTGGGCGAGCAGTTCTTC.

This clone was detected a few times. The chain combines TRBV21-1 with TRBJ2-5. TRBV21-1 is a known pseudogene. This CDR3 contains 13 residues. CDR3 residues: CASSKPEPETQYF. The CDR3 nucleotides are TGTGCCAGCAGCAAACCAGAGCCCGAGACCCAGTACTTC.

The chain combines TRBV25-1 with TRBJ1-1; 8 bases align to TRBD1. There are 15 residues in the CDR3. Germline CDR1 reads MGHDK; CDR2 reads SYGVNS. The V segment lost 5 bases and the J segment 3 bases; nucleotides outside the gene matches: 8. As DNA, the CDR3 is TGTGCCAGCAGTACCACTGACAGGGGCCACACTGAAGCTTTCTTT. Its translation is CASSTTDRGHTEAFF.

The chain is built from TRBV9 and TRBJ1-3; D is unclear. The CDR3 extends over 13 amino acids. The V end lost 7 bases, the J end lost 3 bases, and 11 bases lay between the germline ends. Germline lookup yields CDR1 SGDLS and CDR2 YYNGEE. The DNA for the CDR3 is TGTGCCAGCTCTCCTGGGGTTGGAAACACCATATATTTT. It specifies CASSPGVGNTIYF.

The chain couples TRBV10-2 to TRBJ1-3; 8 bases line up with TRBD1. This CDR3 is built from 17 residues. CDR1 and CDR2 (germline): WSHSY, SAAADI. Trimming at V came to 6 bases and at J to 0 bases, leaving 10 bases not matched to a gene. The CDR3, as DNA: TGCGCCAGCAGCTCGGGGACAGGCCTACTCTCTGGAAACACCATATATTTT. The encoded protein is CASSSGTGLLSGNTIYF.

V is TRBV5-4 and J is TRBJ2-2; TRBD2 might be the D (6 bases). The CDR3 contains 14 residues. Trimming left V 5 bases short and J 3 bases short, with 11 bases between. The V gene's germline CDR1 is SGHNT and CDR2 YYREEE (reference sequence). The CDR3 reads CASSPGSYTGELFF. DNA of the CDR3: TGTGCCAGCAGTCCCGGGAGTTACACCGGGGAGCTGTTTTTT.

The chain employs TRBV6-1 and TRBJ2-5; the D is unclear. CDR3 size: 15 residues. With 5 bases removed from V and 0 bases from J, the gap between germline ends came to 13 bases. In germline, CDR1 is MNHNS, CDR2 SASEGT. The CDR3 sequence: CASSLARGDQETQYF. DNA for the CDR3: TGTGCCAGCAGTTTGGCGCGAGGTGACCAAGAGACCCAGTACTTC.

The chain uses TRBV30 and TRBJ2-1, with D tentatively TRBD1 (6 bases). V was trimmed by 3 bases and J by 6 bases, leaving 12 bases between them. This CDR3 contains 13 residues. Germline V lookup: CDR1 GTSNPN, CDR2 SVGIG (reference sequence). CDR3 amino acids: CAWSHGQTNEQFF. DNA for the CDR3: TGTGCCTGGAGCCACGGACAGACCAATGAGCAGTTCTTC. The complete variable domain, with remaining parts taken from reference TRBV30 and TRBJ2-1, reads SQTIHQWPATLVQPVGSPLSLECTVEGTSNPNLYWYRQAAGRGLQLLFYSVGIGQISSEVPQNLSASRPQDRQFILSSKKLLLSDSGFYLCAWSHGQTNEQFFGPGTRLTVL.

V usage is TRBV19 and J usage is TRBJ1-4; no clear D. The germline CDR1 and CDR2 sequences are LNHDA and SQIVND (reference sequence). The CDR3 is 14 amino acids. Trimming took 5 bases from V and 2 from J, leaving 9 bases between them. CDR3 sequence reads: CASSGLGTNEKLFF. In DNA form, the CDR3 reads TGTGCCAGTAGTGGCCTGGGGACTAATGAAAAACTGTTTTTT.

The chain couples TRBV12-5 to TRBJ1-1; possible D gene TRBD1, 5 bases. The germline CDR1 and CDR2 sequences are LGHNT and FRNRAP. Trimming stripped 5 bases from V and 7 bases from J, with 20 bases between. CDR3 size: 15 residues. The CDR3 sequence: CASGLQTVGGIEAFF. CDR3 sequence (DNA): TGTGCTAGTGGTCTACAGACGGTGGGGGGGATTGAAGCTTTCTTT.

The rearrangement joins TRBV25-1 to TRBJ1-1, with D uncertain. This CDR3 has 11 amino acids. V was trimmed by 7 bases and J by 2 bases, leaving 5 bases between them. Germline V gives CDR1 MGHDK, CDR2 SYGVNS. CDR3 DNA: TGTGCCAGCACGAGTAACACTGAAGCTTTCTTT. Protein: CASTSNTEAFF.